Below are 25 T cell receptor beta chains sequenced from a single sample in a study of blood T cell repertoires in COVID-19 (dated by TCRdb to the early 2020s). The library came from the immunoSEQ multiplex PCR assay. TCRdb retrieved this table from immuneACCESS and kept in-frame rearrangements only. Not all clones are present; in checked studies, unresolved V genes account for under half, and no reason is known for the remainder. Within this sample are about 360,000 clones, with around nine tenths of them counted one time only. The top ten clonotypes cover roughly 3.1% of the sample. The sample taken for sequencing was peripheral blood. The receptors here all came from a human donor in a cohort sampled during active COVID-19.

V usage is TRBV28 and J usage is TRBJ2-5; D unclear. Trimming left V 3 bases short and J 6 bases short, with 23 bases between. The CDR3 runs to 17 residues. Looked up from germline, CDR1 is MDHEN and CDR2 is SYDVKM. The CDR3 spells CASSFTPTVGLAKTQYF. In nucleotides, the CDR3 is TGTGCCAGCAGTTTTACACCGACGGTGGGCCTCGCAAAGACCCAGTACTTC.

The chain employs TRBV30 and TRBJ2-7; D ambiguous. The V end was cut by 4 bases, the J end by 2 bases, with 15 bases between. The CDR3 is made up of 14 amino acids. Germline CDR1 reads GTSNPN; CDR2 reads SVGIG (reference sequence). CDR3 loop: CAWTDPRVPYEQYF. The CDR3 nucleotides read TGTGCCTGGACTGACCCCCGGGTCCCCTACGAGCAGTACTTC.

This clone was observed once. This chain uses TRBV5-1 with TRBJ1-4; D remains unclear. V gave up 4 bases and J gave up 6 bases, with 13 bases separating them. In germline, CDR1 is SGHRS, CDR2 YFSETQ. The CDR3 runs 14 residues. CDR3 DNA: TGCGCCAGCAGCCTACGGGTTCCGGATGAAAAACTGTTTTTT. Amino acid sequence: CASSLRVPDEKLFF.

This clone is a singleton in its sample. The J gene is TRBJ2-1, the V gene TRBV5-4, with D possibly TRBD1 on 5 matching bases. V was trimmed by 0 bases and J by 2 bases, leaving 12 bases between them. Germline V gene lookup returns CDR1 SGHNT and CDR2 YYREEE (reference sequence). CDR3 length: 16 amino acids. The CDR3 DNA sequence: TGTGCCAGCAGCTTGGGATCCGACAGCCCCTACAATGAGCAGTTCTTC. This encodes CASSLGSDSPYNEQFF.

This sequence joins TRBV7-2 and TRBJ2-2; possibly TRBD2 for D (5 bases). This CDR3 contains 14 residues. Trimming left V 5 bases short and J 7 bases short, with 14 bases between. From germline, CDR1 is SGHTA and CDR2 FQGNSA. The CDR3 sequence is CASSASRGSGELFF. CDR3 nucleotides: TGTGCCAGCAGCGCAAGCCGGGGAAGCGGGGAGCTGTTTTTT.

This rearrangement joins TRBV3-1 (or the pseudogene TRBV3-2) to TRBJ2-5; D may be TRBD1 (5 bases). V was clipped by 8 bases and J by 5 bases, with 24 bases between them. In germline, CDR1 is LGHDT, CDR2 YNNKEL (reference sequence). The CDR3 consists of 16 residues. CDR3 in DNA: TGTGCCAGCGGGCACTCGGACAAGCGCCCCTCGGAGACCCAGTACTTC. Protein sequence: CASGHSDKRPSETQYF.

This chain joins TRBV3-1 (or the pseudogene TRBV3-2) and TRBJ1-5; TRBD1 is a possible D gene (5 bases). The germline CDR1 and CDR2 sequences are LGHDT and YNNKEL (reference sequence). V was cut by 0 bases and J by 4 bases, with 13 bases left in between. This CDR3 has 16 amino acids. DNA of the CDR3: TGTGCCAGCAGCCAAGATTTCCAGGGTGGGAATCAGCCCCAGCATTTT. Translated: CASSQDFQGGNQPQHF.

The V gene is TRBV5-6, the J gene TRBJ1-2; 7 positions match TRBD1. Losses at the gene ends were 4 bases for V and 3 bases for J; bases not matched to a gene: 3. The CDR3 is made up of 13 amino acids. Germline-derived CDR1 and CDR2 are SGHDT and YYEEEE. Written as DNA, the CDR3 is TGTGCCAGCAGCATAACAGGGGACTATGGCTACACCTTC. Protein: CASSITGDYGYTF.

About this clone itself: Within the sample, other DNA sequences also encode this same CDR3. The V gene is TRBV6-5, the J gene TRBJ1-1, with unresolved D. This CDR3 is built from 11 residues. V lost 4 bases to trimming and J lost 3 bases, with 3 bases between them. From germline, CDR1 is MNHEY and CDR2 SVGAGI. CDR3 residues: CASSSDTEAFF. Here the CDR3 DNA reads TGTGCCAGCAGTTCCGACACTGAAGCTTTCTTT.

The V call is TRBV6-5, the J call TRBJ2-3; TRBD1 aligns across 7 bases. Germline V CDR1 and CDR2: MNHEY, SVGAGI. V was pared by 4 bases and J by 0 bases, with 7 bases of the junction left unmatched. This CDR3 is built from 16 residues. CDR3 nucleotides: TGTGCCAGCAGTTTTACAGGGGTTCCTAGCACAGATACGCAGTATTTT. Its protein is CASSFTGVPSTDTQYF.

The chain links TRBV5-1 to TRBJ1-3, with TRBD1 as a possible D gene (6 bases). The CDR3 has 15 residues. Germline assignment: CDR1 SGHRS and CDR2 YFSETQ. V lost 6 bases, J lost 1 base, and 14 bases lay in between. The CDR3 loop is CASTLEGVSGNTIYF. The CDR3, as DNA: TGCGCCAGCACCCTTGAGGGGGTTTCTGGAAACACCATATATTTT.

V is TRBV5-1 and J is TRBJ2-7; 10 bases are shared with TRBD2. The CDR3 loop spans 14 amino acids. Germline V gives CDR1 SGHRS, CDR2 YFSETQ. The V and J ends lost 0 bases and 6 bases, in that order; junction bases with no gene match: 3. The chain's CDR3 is CASSLVLAGVEQYF. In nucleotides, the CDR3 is TGCGCCAGCAGCTTGGTTCTAGCGGGAGTCGAGCAGTACTTC. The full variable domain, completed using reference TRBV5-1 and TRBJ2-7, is KAGVTQTPRYLIKTRGQQVTLSCSPISGHRSVSWYQQTPGQGLQFLFEYFSETQRNKGNFPGRFSGRQFSNSRSEMNVSTLELGDSALYLCASSLVLAGVEQYFGPGTRLTVT.

The CDR3 DNA reads TGTGCCAGCACCTCTCGGGGGGTGAATGAAAAACTGTTTTTT. Translating gives CASTSRGVNEKLFF. The chain employs TRBV7-9 and TRBJ1-4, with D possibly being TRBD1 (5 bases). CDR3 length equals 14 residues. The germline V and J ends were trimmed by 7 bases and 5 bases, with 14 bases remaining between them. In germline, CDR1 is SEHNR, CDR2 FQNEAQ (reference sequence).

CDR3 DNA: TGCAGCGCCGAACCAGGGGGTAGGTCAGATACGCAGTATTTT. Its translation: CSAEPGGRSDTQYF. This rearrangement joins TRBV29-1 to TRBJ2-3, with TRBD1 matching 7 bases. Unmatched junction bases numbered 11, after V lost 7 bases and J lost 4 bases. This CDR3 spans 14 amino acids. CDR1 is SQVTM and CDR2 is ANQGSEA in the germline V gene.

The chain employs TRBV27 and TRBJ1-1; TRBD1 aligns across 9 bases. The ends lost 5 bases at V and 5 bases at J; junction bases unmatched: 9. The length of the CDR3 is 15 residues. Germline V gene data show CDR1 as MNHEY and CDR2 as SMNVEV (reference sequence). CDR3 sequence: CASSPGQGRRTEAFF. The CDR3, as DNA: TGTGCCAGCAGTCCTGGACAGGGGAGGAGGACTGAAGCTTTCTTT.

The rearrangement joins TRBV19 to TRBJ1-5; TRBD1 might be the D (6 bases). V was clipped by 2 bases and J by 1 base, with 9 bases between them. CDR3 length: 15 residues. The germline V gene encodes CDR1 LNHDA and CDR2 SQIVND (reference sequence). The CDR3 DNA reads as TGTGCCAGTAGTATATGGGGGCTCAGCAATCAGCCCCAGCATTTT. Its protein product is CASSIWGLSNQPQHF.

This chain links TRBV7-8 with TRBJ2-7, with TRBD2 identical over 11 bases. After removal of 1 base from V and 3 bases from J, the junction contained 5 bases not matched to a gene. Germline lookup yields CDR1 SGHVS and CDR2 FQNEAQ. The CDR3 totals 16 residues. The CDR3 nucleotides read TGTGCCAGCAGCTTAGAGGGGACTAGCGGATACTACGAGCAGTACTTC. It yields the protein CASSLEGTSGYYEQYF.

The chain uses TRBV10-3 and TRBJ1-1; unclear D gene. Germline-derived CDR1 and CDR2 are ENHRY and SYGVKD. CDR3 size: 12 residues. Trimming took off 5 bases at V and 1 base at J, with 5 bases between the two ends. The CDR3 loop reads CAISTGNTEAFF. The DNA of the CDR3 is TGTGCCATCAGTACGGGGAACACTGAAGCTTTCTTT.

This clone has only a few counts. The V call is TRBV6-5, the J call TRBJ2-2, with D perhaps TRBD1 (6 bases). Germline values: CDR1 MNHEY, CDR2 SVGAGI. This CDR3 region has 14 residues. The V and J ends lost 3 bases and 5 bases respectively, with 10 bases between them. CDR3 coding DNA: TGTGCCAGCAGTTATGGCAGGGGAACCGGGGAGCTGTTTTTT. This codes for CASSYGRGTGELFF.

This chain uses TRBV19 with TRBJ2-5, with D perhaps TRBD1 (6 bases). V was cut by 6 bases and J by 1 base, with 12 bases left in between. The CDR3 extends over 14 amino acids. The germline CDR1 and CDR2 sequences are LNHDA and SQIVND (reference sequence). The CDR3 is CASRPRGVQETQYF. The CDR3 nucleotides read TGTGCCAGTAGGCCCAGGGGTGTCCAAGAGACCCAGTACTTC.

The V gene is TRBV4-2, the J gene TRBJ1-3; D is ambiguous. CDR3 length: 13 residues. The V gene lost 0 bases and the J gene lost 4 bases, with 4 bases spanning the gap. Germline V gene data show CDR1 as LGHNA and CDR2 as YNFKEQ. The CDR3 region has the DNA TGTGCCAGCAGCCAAGAGAGGGGAAACACCATATATTTT. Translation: CASSQERGNTIYF.

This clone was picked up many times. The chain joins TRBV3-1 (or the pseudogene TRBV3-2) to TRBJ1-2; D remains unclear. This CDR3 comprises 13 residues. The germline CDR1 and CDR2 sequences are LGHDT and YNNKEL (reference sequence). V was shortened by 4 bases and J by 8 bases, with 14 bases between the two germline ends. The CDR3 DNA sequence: TGTGCCAGCAGCCCTCGCGAGTTTCGCGGCTACACCTTC. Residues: CASSPREFRGYTF.

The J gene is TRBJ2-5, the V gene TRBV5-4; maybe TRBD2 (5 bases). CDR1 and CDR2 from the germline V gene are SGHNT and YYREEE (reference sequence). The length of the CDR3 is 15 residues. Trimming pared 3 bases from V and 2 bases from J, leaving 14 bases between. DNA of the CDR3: TGTGCCAGCAGCTCGGTGTCGAGCGGTCAAGAGACCCAGTACTTC. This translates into CASSSVSSGQETQYF. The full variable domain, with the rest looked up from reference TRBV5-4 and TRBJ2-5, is ETGVTQSPTHLIKTRGQQVTLRCSSQSGHNTVSWYQQALGQGPQFIFQYYREEENGRGNFPPRFSGLQFPNYSSELNVNALELDDSALYLCASSSVSSGQETQYFGPGTRLLVL.

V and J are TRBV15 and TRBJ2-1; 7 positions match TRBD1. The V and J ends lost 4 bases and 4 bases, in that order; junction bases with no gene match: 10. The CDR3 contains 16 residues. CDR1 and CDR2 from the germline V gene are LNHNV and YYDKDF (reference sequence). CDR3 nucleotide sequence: TGTGCCACCAGCACAGCAGTAGGGGGCGGGTACAATGAGCAGTTCTTC. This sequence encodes CATSTAVGGGYNEQFF.

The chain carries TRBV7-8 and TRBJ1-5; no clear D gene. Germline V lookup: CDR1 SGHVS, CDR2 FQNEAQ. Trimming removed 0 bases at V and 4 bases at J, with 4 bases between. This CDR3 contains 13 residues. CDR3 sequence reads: CASSLALNQPQHF. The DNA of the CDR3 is TGTGCCAGCAGCTTAGCCCTGAATCAGCCCCAGCATTTT.